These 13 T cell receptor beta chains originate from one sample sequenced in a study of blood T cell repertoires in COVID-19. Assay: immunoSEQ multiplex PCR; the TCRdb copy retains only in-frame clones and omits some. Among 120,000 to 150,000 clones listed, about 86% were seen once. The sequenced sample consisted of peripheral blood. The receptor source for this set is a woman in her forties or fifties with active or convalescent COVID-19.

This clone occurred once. In DNA form, the CDR3 reads TGTGCCAGCAGCGTAGGGGACAGGGAATCATTCGGACCCTACGAGCAGTACTTC. This codes for CASSVGDRESFGPYEQYF. The chain carries TRBV9 and TRBJ2-7; 9 nucleotides line up with TRBD1. V lost 0 bases and J lost 2; bases outside the gene matches: 12. This CDR3 spans 18 amino acids. Germline CDR1 is SGDLS and CDR2 is YYNGEE.

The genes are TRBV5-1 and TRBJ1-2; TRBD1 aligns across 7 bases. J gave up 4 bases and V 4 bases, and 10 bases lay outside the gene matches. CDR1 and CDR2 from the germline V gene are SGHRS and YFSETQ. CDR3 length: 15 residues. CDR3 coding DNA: TGCGCCAGCAGCCTGGGGGACAGTTCTAGCTATGGCTACACCTTC. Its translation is CASSLGDSSSYGYTF.

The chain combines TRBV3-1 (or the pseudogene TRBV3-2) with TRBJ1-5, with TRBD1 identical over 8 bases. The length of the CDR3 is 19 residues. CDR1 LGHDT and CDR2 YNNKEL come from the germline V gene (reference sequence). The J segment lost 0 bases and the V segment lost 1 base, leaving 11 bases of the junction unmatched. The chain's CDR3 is CASSQGSTGERSSNQPQHF. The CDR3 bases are TGTGCCAGCAGCCAAGGTTCGACAGGGGAAAGATCTAGCAATCAGCCCCAGCATTTT.

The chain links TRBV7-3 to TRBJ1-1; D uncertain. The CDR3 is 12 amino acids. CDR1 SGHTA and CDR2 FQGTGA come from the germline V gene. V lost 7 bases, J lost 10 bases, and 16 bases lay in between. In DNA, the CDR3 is TGTGCCAGCATCACAACGGAGGATGGAGCTTTCTTT. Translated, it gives CASITTEDGAFF.

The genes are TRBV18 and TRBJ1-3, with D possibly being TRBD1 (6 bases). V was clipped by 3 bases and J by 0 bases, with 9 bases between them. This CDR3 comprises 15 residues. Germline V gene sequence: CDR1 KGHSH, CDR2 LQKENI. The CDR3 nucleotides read TGTGCCAGCTCACCTGGACAGTTCTCTGGAAACACCATATATTTT. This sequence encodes CASSPGQFSGNTIYF. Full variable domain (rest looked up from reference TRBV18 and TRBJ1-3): NAGVMQNPRHLVRRRGQEARLRCSPMKGHSHVYWYRQLPEEGLKFMVYLQKENIIDESGMPKERFSAEFPKEGPSILRIQQVVRGDSAAYFCASSPGQFSGNTIYFGEGSWLTVV.

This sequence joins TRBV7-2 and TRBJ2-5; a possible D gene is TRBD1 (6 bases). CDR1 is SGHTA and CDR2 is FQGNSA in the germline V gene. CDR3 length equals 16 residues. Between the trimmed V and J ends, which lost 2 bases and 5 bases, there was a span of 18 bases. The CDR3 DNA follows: TGTGCCAGCAGCTTAACGTTCGGCACAGGGCGTGAGACCCAGTACTTC. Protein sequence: CASSLTFGTGRETQYF. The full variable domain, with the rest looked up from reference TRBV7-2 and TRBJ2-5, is GAGVSQSPSNKVTEKGKDVELRCDPISGHTALYWYRQSLGQGLEFLIYFQGNSAPDKSGLPSDRFSAERTGGSVSTLTIQRTQQEDSAVYLCASSLTFGTGRETQYFGPGTRLLVL.

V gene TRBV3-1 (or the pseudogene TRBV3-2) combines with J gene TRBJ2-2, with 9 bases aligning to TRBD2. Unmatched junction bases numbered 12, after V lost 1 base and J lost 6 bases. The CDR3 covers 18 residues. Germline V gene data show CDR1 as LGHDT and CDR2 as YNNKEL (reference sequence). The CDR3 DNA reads TGTGCCAGCAGCCAAGGGCTCGGGCGCGGGGGGGCCCCCGGGGAGCTGTTTTTT. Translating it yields CASSQGLGRGGAPGELFF.

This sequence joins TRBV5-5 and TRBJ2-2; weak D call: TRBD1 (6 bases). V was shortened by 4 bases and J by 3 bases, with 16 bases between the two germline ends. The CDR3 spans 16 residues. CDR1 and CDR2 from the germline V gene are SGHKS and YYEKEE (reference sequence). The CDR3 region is CASSPGQNTYTGELFF. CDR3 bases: TGTGCCAGCAGCCCCGGACAGAATACCTACACCGGGGAGCTGTTTTTT.

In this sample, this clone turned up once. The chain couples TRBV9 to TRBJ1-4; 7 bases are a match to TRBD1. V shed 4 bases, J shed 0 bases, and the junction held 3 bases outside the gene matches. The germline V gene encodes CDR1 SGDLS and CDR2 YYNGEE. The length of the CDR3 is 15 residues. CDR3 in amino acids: CASSPTGATNEKLFF. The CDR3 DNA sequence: TGTGCCAGCAGCCCCACAGGGGCAACTAATGAAAAACTGTTTTTT.

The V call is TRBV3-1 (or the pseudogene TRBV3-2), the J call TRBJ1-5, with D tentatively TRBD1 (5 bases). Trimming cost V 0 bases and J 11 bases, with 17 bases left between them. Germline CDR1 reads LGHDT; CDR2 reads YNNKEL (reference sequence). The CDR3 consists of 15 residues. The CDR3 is CASSQDGHGSTAQHF. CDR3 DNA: TGTGCCAGCAGCCAAGACGGACACGGTAGTACGGCCCAGCATTTT.

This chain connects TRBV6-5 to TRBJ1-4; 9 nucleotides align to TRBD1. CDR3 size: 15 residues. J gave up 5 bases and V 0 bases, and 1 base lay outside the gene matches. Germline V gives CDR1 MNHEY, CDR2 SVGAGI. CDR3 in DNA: TGTGCCAGCAGTTACTCCGGGACAGGGAATGAAAAACTGTTTTTT. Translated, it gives CASSYSGTGNEKLFF.

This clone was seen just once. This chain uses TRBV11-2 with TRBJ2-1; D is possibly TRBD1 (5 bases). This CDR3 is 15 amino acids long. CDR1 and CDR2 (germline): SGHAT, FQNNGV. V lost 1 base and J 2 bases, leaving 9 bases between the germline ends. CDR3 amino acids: CASSLGPGPYNEQFF. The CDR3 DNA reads TGTGCCAGCAGCTTAGGTCCAGGGCCCTACAATGAGCAGTTCTTC.

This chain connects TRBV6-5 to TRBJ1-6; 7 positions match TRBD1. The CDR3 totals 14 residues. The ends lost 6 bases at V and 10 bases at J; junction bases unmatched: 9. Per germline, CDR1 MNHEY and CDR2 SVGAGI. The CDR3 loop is CASSPQGQESPLHF. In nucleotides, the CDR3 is TGTGCCAGCAGCCCACAGGGGCAAGAGTCACCCCTCCACTTT.